Following are 17 T cell receptor beta chains from one sample sequenced in a study of shared clonotypes between healthy human individuals. Method: immunoSEQ multiplex PCR; TCRdb's copy keeps in-frame clones and lacks some. This repertoire shows 2 million to 2.5 million clones, 90% to 97% found once; its top ten account for roughly 0.13%. The sample consisted of naive CD4+ T cells sorted from blood. The subset denotes: CD45RA+ positively selected. These receptors all come from a man younger than 30 in good health.

The CDR3 protein is CASSVGQGASYGYTF. CDR3 DNA sequence: TGTGCCAGCAGTGTTGGACAGGGGGCAAGCTATGGCTACACCTTC. The V and J genes are TRBV2 and TRBJ1-2; 11 bases match TRBD1. Losses at the gene ends were 4 bases for V and 4 bases for J; bases not matched to a gene: 5. The CDR3 loop spans 15 amino acids. Germline CDR1 SNHLY, CDR2 FYNNEI.

This chain connects TRBV5-6 to TRBJ1-1; D possibly corresponds to TRBD1 (5 bases). Germline V CDR1 and CDR2: SGHDT, YYEEEE. The CDR3 consists of 14 residues. With 2 bases removed from V and 2 bases from J, the gap between germline ends came to 10 bases. The DNA for the CDR3 is TGTGCCAGCAGCTTCGGGGCGTATAACACTGAAGCTTTCTTT. Its translation: CASSFGAYNTEAFF.

The CDR3 region has the DNA TGCGCCAGCATAGGCTCTGGAAACACCATATATTTT. Residues: CASIGSGNTIYF. The rearrangement links TRBV5-1 to TRBJ1-3; D gene ambiguous. The CDR3 loop spans 12 amino acids. Trimming pared 6 bases from V and 0 bases from J, leaving 4 bases between. The germline V gene encodes CDR1 SGHRS and CDR2 YFSETQ.

V usage is TRBV7-9 and J usage is TRBJ2-7, with D perhaps matching TRBD1 (6 bases). CDR1 and CDR2 (germline): SEHNR, FQNEAQ (reference sequence). V was shortened by 1 base and J by 3 bases, with 19 bases between the two germline ends. The CDR3 consists of 17 residues. The CDR3 protein is CASSLGPEGDMDYEQYF. CDR3 bases: TGTGCCAGCAGCTTAGGACCAGAGGGGGACATGGACTACGAGCAGTACTTC.

This rearrangement joins TRBV5-4 to TRBJ2-5; possibly TRBD2 for D (5 bases). Germline V gives CDR1 SGHNT, CDR2 YYREEE (reference sequence). Trimming stripped 0 bases from V and 2 bases from J, with 8 bases between. There are 14 residues in the CDR3. The DNA for the CDR3 is TGTGCCAGCAGCTTGGCGTGGACTCAAGAGACCCAGTACTTC. Its translation: CASSLAWTQETQYF. The whole variable domain, filled in from reference TRBV5-4 and TRBJ2-5, reads ETGVTQSPTHLIKTRGQQVTLRCSSQSGHNTVSWYQQALGQGPQFIFQYYREEENGRGNFPPRFSGLQFPNYSSELNVNALELDDSALYLCASSLAWTQETQYFGPGTRLLVL.

V gene TRBV29-1 combines with J gene TRBJ2-7; TRBD2 might be the D (5 bases). Deletions cut 4 bases from V and 6 bases from J, with 16 bases between. This CDR3 spans 13 amino acids. CDR1 and CDR2 (germline): SQVTM, ANQGSEA. In DNA form, the CDR3 reads TGCAGCGTTGCCCTTCCTCTAGCCGGCGAGCAGTACTTC. Its protein is CSVALPLAGEQYF.

This clone is a singleton in its sample. The chain carries TRBV5-1 and TRBJ2-7, with a weak D call TRBD2 (7 bases). This CDR3 is built from 14 residues. Germline CDR1 reads SGHRS; CDR2 reads YFSETQ. The germline V and J ends were trimmed by 2 bases and 4 bases, with 13 bases remaining between them. The CDR3 region has the DNA TGCGCCAGCAGCTTCGGGGGGCGGAGGTACGAGCAGTACTTC. This translates into CASSFGGRRYEQYF.

The J gene is TRBJ2-5, the V gene TRBV7-2; either TRBD1 or TRBD2 may supply D (5 bases each). From germline, CDR1 is SGHTA and CDR2 FQGNSA. Trimming took 4 bases from V and 0 from J, leaving 12 bases between them. There are 15 residues in the CDR3. CDR3 DNA sequence: TGTGCCAGCAGCTCCGATGGGACGTACCAAGAGACCCAGTACTTC. It yields the protein CASSSDGTYQETQYF.

The chain is built from TRBV14 and TRBJ1-5; D may be TRBD1 (5 bases). The CDR3 sequence is 13 residues long. Germline V gene sequence: CDR1 SGHDN, CDR2 FVKESK. Trimming shortened V by 6 bases and J by 12 bases, and 18 bases separated the two germline ends. This CDR3 is CASRPSGGTDQHF. For the CDR3, the DNA is TGTGCCAGCAGGCCCTCCGGGGGAACAGACCAGCATTTT.

Turning to this clone: Within the sample, other DNA sequences also encode this same CDR3. The chain carries TRBV7-3 and TRBJ2-5; 9 positions agree with TRBD2. Germline CDR1 reads SGHTA; CDR2 reads FQGTGA. V shed 2 bases and J 5 bases; nucleotides not matched to a gene: 3. This CDR3 has 14 amino acids. CDR3 sequence reads: CASSLGLAGETQYF. The CDR3 DNA reads as TGTGCCAGCAGCTTAGGGCTAGCGGGGGAGACCCAGTACTTC.

This clone was seen only once. The chain recombines TRBV10-3 with TRBJ2-7; TRBD2 matches 7 bases. CDR1 is ENHRY and CDR2 is SYGVKD in the germline V gene. This CDR3 is built from 14 residues. V lost 7 bases and J lost 3; bases outside the gene matches: 9. For the CDR3, the DNA is TGTGCCATCATGGAAGCGGGGTCAGGCTACGAGCAGTACTTC. It specifies CAIMEAGSGYEQYF.

The genes are TRBV6-5 and TRBJ2-7; D is tentatively TRBD1 or TRBD2 (6 bases each). Germline values: CDR1 MNHEY, CDR2 SVGAGI. V was cut by 10 bases and J by 4 bases, with 14 bases left in between. The CDR3 length is 12 residues. In DNA, the CDR3 is TGTGCCACCCGGAGGGGGGCGTACGAGCAGTACTTC. Its protein is CATRRGAYEQYF.

This clone was found once. The gene calls are TRBV30 and TRBJ2-1; 12 bases map to TRBD2. Trimming took 1 base from V and 8 from J; bases not matched to a gene: 9. This CDR3 has 16 residues. Germline V gene lookup returns CDR1 GTSNPN and CDR2 SVGIG (reference sequence). The CDR3: CAWSAQLAGGRDEQFF. The CDR3 DNA sequence: TGTGCCTGGAGTGCCCAACTAGCGGGAGGTAGAGATGAGCAGTTCTTC.

The rearrangement joins TRBV6-1 to TRBJ2-3; 9 nucleotides line up with TRBD2. Trimming took 8 bases from V and 2 from J; bases not matched to a gene: 8. In germline, CDR1 is MNHNS, CDR2 SASEGT. CDR3 length: 15 residues. The CDR3 coding sequence is TGTGCCAGCCGCCGACTAGCGGCCAACACAGATACGCAGTATTTT. Translating gives CASRRLAANTDTQYF.

The chain uses TRBV6-7 and TRBJ2-5; D is unclear. TRBV6-7 is annotated as an ORF whose role is uncertain. The ends were cut back, 4 bases at V and 2 bases at J, with 17 bases in the middle. The CDR3 extends over 16 amino acids. In nucleotides, the CDR3 is TGTGCCAGCAGTTCCCGGCCGCAAGTTTCACAAGAGACCCAGTACTTC. This sequence encodes CASSSRPQVSQETQYF.

This chain links TRBV6-1 with TRBJ1-1; the D is unclear. Germline loops: CDR1 MNHNS, CDR2 SASEGT. CDR3 length: 14 amino acids. Trimming took 3 bases from V and 1 from J, leaving 9 bases between them. CDR3 nucleotides: TGTGCCAGCAGTGAGTTCAACCGGAACACTGAAGCTTTCTTT. Its protein product is CASSEFNRNTEAFF.

This sequence joins TRBV5-4 and TRBJ2-3, with TRBD2 matching 11 bases. Germline V gene data show CDR1 as SGHNT and CDR2 as YYREEE (reference sequence). The trim removed 3 bases at V and 4 bases at J, leaving 13 bases unmatched. CDR3 length: 18 residues. CDR3 amino acids: CASSWGATSGTGADTQYF. CDR3 nucleotide sequence: TGTGCCAGCAGCTGGGGGGCGACTAGCGGGACGGGTGCAGATACGCAGTATTTT. Based on the CDR3 plus reference TRBV5-4 and TRBJ2-3, the full variable domain is ETGVTQSPTHLIKTRGQQVTLRCSSQSGHNTVSWYQQALGQGPQFIFQYYREEENGRGNFPPRFSGLQFPNYSSELNVNALELDDSALYLCASSWGATSGTGADTQYFGPGTRLTVL.